One sample yielded the 16 T cell receptor beta chains listed below, sequenced in a study of regulatory T cells in long-lasting Graves disease (dated by TCRdb to the early 2020s). Per the publication, the time point label means: newly diagnosed GD, antithyroid drugs for less than 3 months. For both TCR sequencing and RNA sequencing, RNA was extracted from PBMCs using TRIzol. Library creation used multiplex PCR. The listed sequencing device is Illumina HiSeq 4000. TCR beta libraries were built with iRepertoire HTBI primers and Arm-PCR amplification of CDR3 regions. In TCRdb, the public reads were trimmed at Q25 with fastp and aligned with MiXCR, with productive beta chains retained. Each CDR3 protein appears once, grouped with its most common genes and DNA. For this sample there are fewer than 350,000 distinct CDR3 sequences; over 15% appear just once. The ten largest clones take up roughly 40% of the sample.

The sample here was peripheral blood mononuclear cells (PBMCs), taken at new diagnosis, from a patient treated with antithyroid drugs. These receptors all stem from a female donor with Graves disease.

The chain recombines TRBV11-2 with TRBJ2-3, with TRBD1 matching over 9 bases. V lost 4 bases and J lost 4; bases outside the gene matches: 3. Germline CDR1 is SGHAT and CDR2 is FQNNGV. The CDR3 has 14 amino acids. The DNA of the CDR3 is TGTGCCAGCAGCTGGGGACAGGGCTCAGATACGCAGTATTTT. It encodes CASSWGQGSDTQYF.

This clonotype was detected only a few times. The chain carries TRBV7-9 and TRBJ1-3, with TRBD1 matching over 7 bases. The CDR3 consists of 15 residues. V gave up 4 bases and J gave up 4 bases; unmatched junction bases: 7. The germline CDR1 and CDR2 sequences are SEHNR and FQNEAQ (reference sequence). The CDR3 protein is CASSSSGDRGNTIYF. Written as DNA, the CDR3 is TGTGCCAGCAGCTCCTCAGGGGACAGAGGAAACACCATATATTTT.

This clonotype turned up a few times. The chain couples TRBV29-1 to TRBJ1-1, with TRBD1 matching 8 bases. The CDR3 consists of 12 residues. Trimming at V came to 3 bases and at J to 4 bases, leaving 1 base not matched to a gene. Looked up from germline, CDR1 is SQVTM and CDR2 is ANQGSEA. In DNA form, the CDR3 reads TGCAGCGTTGACCAGGGGGCCACTGAAGCTTTCTTT. Its translation: CSVDQGATEAFF.

This clonotype was found a few times. The chain couples TRBV6-1 to TRBJ2-7; unclear D gene. The CDR3 length is 13 residues. CDR1 is MNHNS, CDR2 SASEGT, per germline. Trimming removed 7 bases at V and 0 bases at J, with 10 bases between. The CDR3 DNA reads as TGTGCCAGCAATCGCCCCAGCTCCTACGAGCAGTACTTC. This translates into CASNRPSSYEQYF.

This clonotype showed up many times. The chain uses TRBV28 and TRBJ2-7; D is tentatively TRBD1 or TRBD2 (5 bases each). Germline V gene lookup returns CDR1 MDHEN and CDR2 SYDVKM. V lost 5 bases and J 3 bases, leaving 14 bases between the germline ends. The CDR3 length is 14 residues. CDR3 DNA: TGTGCCAGCAGTCCCGGGGCCACCAACTACGAGCAGTACTTC. Protein: CASSPGATNYEQYF.

As concerns this clonotype: A much larger clone is a single base away; this may be a read error. The CDR3 does not close with the conserved phenylalanine or tryptophan, likely indicating a read error. The chain has TRBV11-2 and TRBJ2-3; perhaps D is TRBD1 or TRBD2 (5 bases each). Germline assignment: CDR1 SGHAT and CDR2 FQNNGV. The CDR3 length is 16 residues. V lost 4 bases, J lost 0 bases, and 14 bases lay in between. For the CDR3, the DNA is TGTGCCAGCAGCTCGGGTCCGGGACCCAGCACAGATACGCAGTATTCT. This sequence encodes CASSSGPGPSTDTQYS.

J is TRBJ2-7 and V is TRBV16, with D perhaps matching TRBD2 (6 bases). Deletions cut 5 bases from V and 6 bases from J, with 14 bases between. This CDR3 has 13 amino acids. Germline V gene sequence: CDR1 KGHSY, CDR2 FQNENV. CDR3 sequence: CASSSPLGGEQYF. CDR3 in DNA: TGTGCCAGCAGCTCCCCCCTGGGGGGCGAGCAGTACTTC.

With respect to this clonotype: This may be a read error, as it is one base from a much larger clone. J is TRBJ2-7 and V is TRBV5-1; TRBD1 might be the D (5 bases). CDR1 and CDR2 (germline): SGHRS, YFSETQ. The CDR3 is 15 amino acids. The CDR3 nucleotides are TGCGCCAGCAGCTTGGCCTTAGACAGTTCCTACGGGCAGTACTTC. Translating it yields CASSLALDSSYGQYF.

This clonotype was found many times. The V and J genes are TRBV19 and TRBJ2-1; D remains ambiguous. CDR3 length equals 13 residues. Between the trimmed V and J ends, which lost 1 base and 5 bases, there was a span of 6 bases. The V gene's germline CDR1 is LNHDA and CDR2 SQIVND (reference sequence). The CDR3 here is CASSIGRDNEQFF. In DNA form, the CDR3 reads TGTGCCAGTAGTATAGGTAGAGACAATGAGCAGTTCTTC. The variable domain in full, completed from reference TRBV19 and TRBJ2-1, reads DGGITQSPKYLFRKEGQNVTLSCEQNLNHDAMYWYRQDPGQGLRLIYYSQIVNDFQKGDIAEGYSVSREKKESFPLTVTSAQKNPTAFYLCASSIGRDNEQFFGPGTRLTVL.

Of note for this clonotype: Being one base from a much bigger clone, this may be a read error. This chain uses TRBV18 with TRBJ1-1; no firm D call. The CDR3 spans 15 residues. Germline values: CDR1 KGHSH, CDR2 LQKENI. In DNA, the CDR3 is TGTGCCAGCTCACCCTTCAGCCAATGGAACGCTGAAGCTTTCTTT. Amino acids: CASSPFSQWNAEAFF.

The V and J genes are TRBV24-1 and TRBJ2-1, with D tentatively TRBD2 (5 bases). From germline, CDR1 is KGHDR and CDR2 SFDVKD. The CDR3 contains 17 residues. Between the trimmed V and J ends, which lost 4 bases and 0 bases, there was a span of 15 bases. CDR3 DNA sequence: TGTGCCACCAGTGAGCTGAGGGCGGGCAGCTCCTACAATGAGCAGTTCTTC. Translation gives CATSELRAGSSYNEQFF.

The J gene is TRBJ2-6, the V gene TRBV12-5, with 7 nucleotides matching TRBD1. There are 19 residues in the CDR3. V lost 5 bases to trimming and J lost 2 bases; unmatched junction nucleotides: 15. Germline V gives CDR1 LGHNT, CDR2 FRNRAP. CDR3 in amino acids: CASGPSVGGFEAGANVLTF. DNA for the CDR3: TGTGCTAGTGGTCCCTCGGTAGGGGGCTTTGAGGCTGGGGCCAACGTCCTGACTTTC.

This clonotype was recorded many times. The chain has TRBV5-1 and TRBJ2-1; the match to TRBD2 covers 14 bases. Germline-derived CDR1 and CDR2 are SGHRS and YFSETQ. The CDR3 totals 17 residues. The V and J ends lost 0 bases and 10 bases, in that order; junction bases with no gene match: 9. CDR3 sequence: CASSLAGGLAGGREQFF. Written as DNA, the CDR3 is TGCGCCAGCAGCTTGGCCGGAGGACTAGCGGGAGGTCGGGAGCAGTTCTTC.

This clonotype was seen repeatedly, ten times or more. The rearrangement joins TRBV2 to TRBJ2-7, with 7 nucleotides matching TRBD1. Germline CDR1 reads SNHLY; CDR2 reads FYNNEI. The J segment lost 7 bases and the V segment lost 1 base, leaving 19 bases of the junction unmatched. CDR3 size: 18 residues. In DNA, the CDR3 is TGTGCCAGCAGTGAAGGTGGCAGGGGGTGGCTAGCTCCGTCGGAGCAGTACTTC. It encodes CASSEGGRGWLAPSEQYF.

In this sample, this clonotype turned up many times. The V and J genes are TRBV27 and TRBJ2-3, with a weak D call TRBD1 (7 bases). V was pared by 4 bases and J by 0 bases, with 14 bases between. The CDR3 sequence is 16 residues long. Germline CDR1 is MNHEY and CDR2 is SMNVEV (reference sequence). CDR3 nucleotides: TGTGCCAGCAGTTCCACAGGGGCGGGGAGCACAGATACGCAGTATTTT. Its protein is CASSSTGAGSTDTQYF.

At least ten counts were recorded for this clonotype. V is TRBV28 and J is TRBJ1-5; no reliable D call. The CDR3 is 14 residues long. Trimming pared 5 bases from V and 2 bases from J, leaving 10 bases between. Looked up from germline, CDR1 is MDHEN and CDR2 is SYDVKM. The CDR3 nucleotides are TGTGCCAGCAGTGAAAAGCAGGGCAATCAGCCCCAGCATTTT. Encoded protein: CASSEKQGNQPQHF.